Many counts were recorded for the clone carrying this TCR beta chain. This sample is part of a study of CD8 T cells in ankylosing spondylitis. TCRdb re-called the 5' RACE reads through MiXCR, storing one row per CDR3 protein. The sample includes fewer than 200,000 distinct CDR3 sequences, 15% to 20% seen only once; the top ten take approximately 4.3%. Trimming took 4 bases from V and 2 from J, leaving 9 bases between them. CDR3 length: 14 amino acids. The germline V gene encodes CDR1 KGHDR and CDR2 SFDVKD. This sequence originates from a male donor aged 5 to 30 with ankylosing spondylitis or in good health (not recorded which). The sample was blood, either unsorted or a sorted T cell fraction (not recorded which). V usage is TRBV24-1 and J usage is TRBJ2-3; no reliable D call. The CDR3 DNA is TGTGCCACCAGTGAACGCAGGACCACAGATACGCAGTATTTT. Translating gives CATSERRTTDTQYF.